The source of this T cell receptor (beta chain) is a study of T cell responses to AZD1222 COVID-19 vaccine. The sample holds a few counts of this clone. Data came from immunoSEQ multiplex PCR; TCRdb stores just in-frame clones and leaves some out. The data show roughly 72,000 clones, with 85% seen just once and around 21% held by the top ten. The V end was cut by 0 bases, the J end by 6 bases, with 15 bases between. The CDR3 runs 15 residues. Germline V lookup: CDR1 LNHNV, CDR2 YYDKDF (reference sequence). V is TRBV15 and J is TRBJ2-7, with D unclear. The sample here was peripheral blood, taken on day 0 of AZD1222 vaccination. This TCR was sampled from an adult in good health. CDR3 nucleotide sequence: TGTGCCACCAGCAGAGAGAGGTCAGGTTTGAGCGAGCAGTACTTC. Amino acid sequence: CATSRERSGLSEQYF.